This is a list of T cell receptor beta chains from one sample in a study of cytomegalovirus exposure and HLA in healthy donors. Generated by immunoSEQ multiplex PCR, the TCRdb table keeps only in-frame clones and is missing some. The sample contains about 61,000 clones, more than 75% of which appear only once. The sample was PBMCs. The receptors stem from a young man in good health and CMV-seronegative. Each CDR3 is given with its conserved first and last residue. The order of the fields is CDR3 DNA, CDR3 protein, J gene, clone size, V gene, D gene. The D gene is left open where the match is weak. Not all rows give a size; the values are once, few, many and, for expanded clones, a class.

CDR3nt: TGTGCCAGTAGTTCGGACAGGGGAGCCTATAATTCACCCCTCCACTTT
CDR3aa: CASSSDRGAYNSPLHF
j_gene: TRBJ1-6
abundance: -
v_gene: TRBV19
d_gene: TRBD1

CDR3nt: TGCGCCACCTTTAACCGGGACAGCTACACAGATACGCAGTATTTT
CDR3aa: CATFNRDSYTDTQYF
j_gene: TRBJ2-3
abundance: -
v_gene: TRBV10-2
d_gene: TRBD1

CDR3nt: TGTGCCAGCAGCCTCGGACAGGCCGCGGCCCCCTACGAGCAGTACTTC
CDR3aa: CASSLGQAAAPYEQYF
j_gene: TRBJ2-7
abundance: -
v_gene: TRBV7-9
d_gene: TRBD1

CDR3nt: TGCGCCAGCCGTACCGGGACAGGGGGCGCGGGGAATGAAAAACTGTTTTTT
CDR3aa: CASRTGTGGAGNEKLFF
j_gene: TRBJ1-4
abundance: -
v_gene: TRBV5-1
d_gene: TRBD1

CDR3nt: TGTGCCAGCAGTTACTCGAGGCCGTTCGGTCAGTACTTC
CDR3aa: CASSYSRPFGQYF
j_gene: TRBJ2-5
abundance: -
v_gene: TRBV6-5
d_gene: -

CDR3nt: TGTGCCAGCACCCAGACAGGGGTGGTCTACGAGCAGTACTTC
CDR3aa: CASTQTGVVYEQYF
j_gene: TRBJ2-7
abundance: -
v_gene: TRBV28
d_gene: TRBD1

CDR3nt: TGCGCCAGCAGCCAAGATTTTGTAGGGACAGGTGAACGCGAGACCCAGTACTTC
CDR3aa: CASSQDFVGTGERETQYF
j_gene: TRBJ2-5
abundance: -
v_gene: TRBV4-1
d_gene: TRBD1

CDR3nt: TGTGCCAGCAGTGGCGTAAGGTCGGCAGGGGCAAGCAATCAGCCCCAGCATTTT
CDR3aa: CASSGVRSAGASNQPQHF
j_gene: TRBJ1-5
abundance: once
v_gene: TRBV2
d_gene: -

CDR3nt: TGTGCCAGTAGACTGACAGGAGGATCCCAGCCCCAGCATTTT
CDR3aa: CASRLTGGSQPQHF
j_gene: TRBJ1-5
abundance: once
v_gene: TRBV19
d_gene: -

CDR3nt: TGTGCCAGCAGCCCTTCCGGGGGGCAGGGCGGGGAGCTGTTTTTT
CDR3aa: CASSPSGGQGGELFF
j_gene: TRBJ2-2
abundance: -
v_gene: TRBV14
d_gene: -

CDR3nt: TGTGCCAGCAGTGGCAGCAGGGATGAAAAACTGTTTTTT
CDR3aa: CASSGSRDEKLFF
j_gene: TRBJ1-4
abundance: -
v_gene: TRBV6-5
d_gene: -

CDR3nt: TGTGCCAGCACCTTAAGCCGGGGCACTGAAGCTTTCTTT
CDR3aa: CASTLSRGTEAFF
j_gene: TRBJ1-1
abundance: -
v_gene: TRBV14
d_gene: -

CDR3nt: TGTGCCAGCAGCCCAAATTACAGGGGTAGCAATCAGCCCCAGCATTTT
CDR3aa: CASSPNYRGSNQPQHF
j_gene: TRBJ1-5
abundance: -
v_gene: TRBV28
d_gene: TRBD1

CDR3nt: TGTGCCAGCAGGGGACAGGGCCTAATTCAGGCCCTCCACTTT
CDR3aa: CASRGQGLIQALHF
j_gene: TRBJ1-6
abundance: -
v_gene: TRBV19
d_gene: TRBD1

CDR3nt: TGTGCCATCACCCGGGACAGCCCAGATACGCAGTATTTT
CDR3aa: CAITRDSPDTQYF
j_gene: TRBJ2-3
abundance: -
v_gene: TRBV10-3
d_gene: TRBD1

CDR3nt: TGTGCCAGCAGTGAGCGGACAGGGTTTCCTGAGCAGTACTTC
CDR3aa: CASSERTGFPEQYF
j_gene: TRBJ2-7
abundance: -
v_gene: TRBV6-1
d_gene: TRBD1

CDR3nt: TGTGCCAGCAGCGGGGACTCACCCTACGAGCAGTACTTC
CDR3aa: CASSGDSPYEQYF
j_gene: TRBJ2-7
abundance: -
v_gene: TRBV7-9
d_gene: -

CDR3nt: TGTGCCAGTAGTATAGCTGACTGGGACAGGGCCAGCTCTGGGGCCAACGTCCTGACTTTC
CDR3aa: CASSIADWDRASSGANVLTF
j_gene: TRBJ2-6
abundance: -
v_gene: TRBV19
d_gene: TRBD1

CDR3nt: TGTGCCAGCAGTGTCGGACAGTGGAACACTGAAGCTTTCTTT
CDR3aa: CASSVGQWNTEAFF
j_gene: TRBJ1-1
abundance: -
v_gene: TRBV13
d_gene: -

CDR3nt: TGTGCCAGCAGCCGACAGGGGGACAACTATGGCTACACCTTC
CDR3aa: CASSRQGDNYGYTF
j_gene: TRBJ1-2
abundance: once
v_gene: TRBV13
d_gene: TRBD1

CDR3nt: TGTGCCAGCTCACCTGGACAGGGACCCTACGAGCAGTACTTC
CDR3aa: CASSPGQGPYEQYF
j_gene: TRBJ2-7
abundance: -
v_gene: TRBV18
d_gene: TRBD1

CDR3nt: TGTGCCAGCACCGACGGAACTAGTTCGTACGAGCAGTACTTC
CDR3aa: CASTDGTSSYEQYF
j_gene: TRBJ2-7
abundance: -
v_gene: TRBV28
d_gene: -

CDR3nt: TGTGCCATCAGTGTTTCTTGGGGGGGGAACACAGATACGCAGTATTTT
CDR3aa: CAISVSWGGNTDTQYF
j_gene: TRBJ2-3
abundance: -
v_gene: TRBV10-3
d_gene: TRBD2

CDR3nt: TGCGCCAGCAGCCAAGCGGAAGGACTGGAGATCTTC
CDR3aa: CASSQAEGLEIF
j_gene: TRBJ2-1
abundance: once
v_gene: TRBV4-1
d_gene: -

CDR3nt: TGTGCCAGCCCCAAGGACAGGGCAGTGAATGAGCAGTTCTTC
CDR3aa: CASPKDRAVNEQFF
j_gene: TRBJ2-1
abundance: -
v_gene: TRBV6-5
d_gene: TRBD1

CDR3nt: TGTGCCTGGAGGATTAAAGCCGGGGAGACCCAGTACTTC
CDR3aa: CAWRIKAGETQYF
j_gene: TRBJ2-5
abundance: -
v_gene: TRBV30
d_gene: -

CDR3nt: TGTGCCACTTCGCGGGCGGGCAATCAGCCCCAGCATTTT
CDR3aa: CATSRAGNQPQHF
j_gene: TRBJ1-5
abundance: -
v_gene: TRBV28
d_gene: -

CDR3nt: TGCGCCAGCAACCGGGACAGGGACTCCTACGAGCAGTACTTC
CDR3aa: CASNRDRDSYEQYF
j_gene: TRBJ2-7
abundance: once
v_gene: TRBV5-1
d_gene: TRBD1

CDR3nt: TGTGCCTGGAGGGGGCTGGAGACCCAGTACTTC
CDR3aa: CAWRGLETQYF
j_gene: TRBJ2-5
abundance: once
v_gene: TRBV30
d_gene: -

CDR3nt: TGTGCCAGCAGCTTAGGGGGGGGCTTCACAGATACGCAGTATTTT
CDR3aa: CASSLGGGFTDTQYF
j_gene: TRBJ2-3
abundance: -
v_gene: TRBV11-2
d_gene: -

CDR3nt: TGCGCCAGCAGCCAAACGGGGGGGGTGAACTACAATGAGCAGTTCTTC
CDR3aa: CASSQTGGVNYNEQFF
j_gene: TRBJ2-1
abundance: few
v_gene: TRBV4-1
d_gene: TRBD2

CDR3nt: TGTGCAAGTCGCTTAGGTTCCCTAGTTCGTGATACGCAGTATTTT
CDR3aa: CASRLGSLVRDTQYF
j_gene: TRBJ2-3
abundance: -
v_gene: TRBV12-2
d_gene: -

CDR3nt: TGTGCCAGCAGGAGGGGGGGGTCGGAGACCCAGTACTTC
CDR3aa: CASRRGGSETQYF
j_gene: TRBJ2-5
abundance: -
v_gene: TRBV7-8
d_gene: -

CDR3nt: TGTGCCACCTCTGTGACAGGGTGGGGTCAGCCCCAGCATTTT
CDR3aa: CATSVTGWGQPQHF
j_gene: TRBJ1-5
abundance: -
v_gene: TRBV6-1
d_gene: TRBD1

CDR3nt: TGTGCCAGTAGTCCGGGACTTTTTAAGGAAGCTTTCTTT
CDR3aa: CASSPGLFKEAFF
j_gene: TRBJ1-1
abundance: few
v_gene: TRBV19
d_gene: -

CDR3nt: TGTGCTAGTGGTACGGACAGGGGCCAGACCCAGTACTTC
CDR3aa: CASGTDRGQTQYF
j_gene: TRBJ2-5
abundance: -
v_gene: TRBV12-5
d_gene: TRBD1

CDR3nt: TGTGCCAGCGGTTCTACGAGCAGGCAGCAGTACTTC
CDR3aa: CASGSTSRQQYF
j_gene: TRBJ2-7
abundance: -
v_gene: TRBV27
d_gene: -

CDR3nt: TGCGCCAGCAGCCAACAGGGTGGGCTGACTGGCAATCAGCCCCAGCATTTT
CDR3aa: CASSQQGGLTGNQPQHF
j_gene: TRBJ1-5
abundance: -
v_gene: TRBV4-1
d_gene: -

CDR3nt: TGTGCCAGCAGCTCAGGGAACACTGAAGCTTTCTTT
CDR3aa: CASSSGNTEAFF
j_gene: TRBJ1-1
abundance: -
v_gene: TRBV11-3
d_gene: -

CDR3nt: TGTGCCAGCAGCTTCCTTGGGGGGATTCCCAACACTGAAGCTTTCTTT
CDR3aa: CASSFLGGIPNTEAFF
j_gene: TRBJ1-1
abundance: once
v_gene: TRBV5-6
d_gene: -

CDR3nt: TGTGCCAGCAGCCGGAGGACTAGCGGGGGGACAACGAACACCGGGGAGCTGTTTTTT
CDR3aa: CASSRRTSGGTTNTGELFF
j_gene: TRBJ2-2
abundance: few
v_gene: TRBV4-2
d_gene: TRBD2

CDR3nt: TGTGCTAGTGGTTGGATACAGGGGGCAGCTGGCGAGCAGTACTTC
CDR3aa: CASGWIQGAAGEQYF
j_gene: TRBJ2-7
abundance: few
v_gene: TRBV12-5
d_gene: TRBD1

CDR3nt: TGTGCCTGGAGTGTCCCAGGGGTAGAATCACCCCTCCACTTT
CDR3aa: CAWSVPGVESPLHF
j_gene: TRBJ1-6
abundance: -
v_gene: TRBV30
d_gene: -

CDR3nt: TGTGCCAGCAGTTACCCAGGAGACCGGGGTGAAGCTTTCTTT
CDR3aa: CASSYPGDRGEAFF
j_gene: TRBJ1-1
abundance: -
v_gene: TRBV6-5
d_gene: -

CDR3nt: TGTGCCTGGAGAACAGGGGGCGCCCGGGGCTACACCTTC
CDR3aa: CAWRTGGARGYTF
j_gene: TRBJ1-2
abundance: -
v_gene: TRBV30
d_gene: TRBD1

CDR3nt: TGTGCCAGCAGAGCAGCGCTTAGCGGGGTGGGTGAGCAGTTCTTC
CDR3aa: CASRAALSGVGEQFF
j_gene: TRBJ2-1
abundance: few
v_gene: TRBV6-6
d_gene: TRBD2

CDR3nt: TGTGCCAGCAGTGAAGGACAGGGAAATGAAAAACTGTTTTTT
CDR3aa: CASSEGQGNEKLFF
j_gene: TRBJ1-4
abundance: few
v_gene: TRBV6-1
d_gene: TRBD1

CDR3nt: TGTGCCAGCAGTGACAGGGCCGAAGCTTTCTTT
CDR3aa: CASSDRAEAFF
j_gene: TRBJ1-1
abundance: -
v_gene: TRBV28
d_gene: TRBD1

CDR3nt: TGTGCCGCCAGGGTTGCCGGAGCAAACTATGGCTACACCTTC
CDR3aa: CAARVAGANYGYTF
j_gene: TRBJ1-2
abundance: -
v_gene: TRBV10-3
d_gene: -

CDR3nt: TGTGCCAGTACTGGGGGGATTGAGCAGTTCTTC
CDR3aa: CASTGGIEQFF
j_gene: TRBJ2-1
abundance: -
v_gene: TRBV19
d_gene: -

CDR3nt: TGTGCCAGCAGCGTAGGACGGGAAGGACCATCTACCCGTGGAAACACCATATATTTT
CDR3aa: CASSVGREGPSTRGNTIYF
j_gene: TRBJ1-3
abundance: -
v_gene: TRBV9
d_gene: -

CDR3nt: TGTGCCAGCTCACCAATCGGGGAGACTGGAACTGAAGCTTTCTTT
CDR3aa: CASSPIGETGTEAFF
j_gene: TRBJ1-1
abundance: -
v_gene: TRBV18
d_gene: -

CDR3nt: TGCGCCAGCAGCTTAATGGGGGCGCTCGAGCAGTACTTC
CDR3aa: CASSLMGALEQYF
j_gene: TRBJ2-7
abundance: -
v_gene: TRBV5-1
d_gene: -

CDR3nt: TGCGCCAGCAGCTCCGGACAGGTCAGATTCGACTATGGCTACACCTTC
CDR3aa: CASSSGQVRFDYGYTF
j_gene: TRBJ1-2
abundance: -
v_gene: TRBV5-1
d_gene: TRBD1